Following are 16 T cell receptor beta chains from one sample sequenced in a study of cytomegalovirus exposure and HLA in healthy donors. Researchers ran the PCR with 60 Vbeta and 13 Jbeta primers. Some clones are missing from TCRdb's copy, which holds only in-frame ones; the method was immunoSEQ multiplex PCR. In the table there are some 130,000 clones, around 63% of which are singletons. The sequenced material came from PBMCs. The origin of the receptors is a human donor in good health.

This chain joins TRBV5-8 and TRBJ1-4; 9 bases are shared with TRBD1. This CDR3 is 16 amino acids long. Germline-derived CDR1 and CDR2 are SGHTS and YDEGEE. Unmatched junction bases numbered 7, after V lost 0 bases and J lost 7 bases. Here the CDR3 DNA reads TGTGCCAGCAGCTTGGGACAGGGGGAAATCGGTGAAAAACTGTTTTTT. Amino acid sequence: CASSLGQGEIGEKLFF.

The chain joins TRBV7-2 to TRBJ2-3; TRBD2 agrees at 9 bases. V shed 7 bases, J shed 2 bases, and the junction held 13 bases outside the gene matches. The CDR3 extends over 17 amino acids. Germline lookup yields CDR1 SGHTA and CDR2 FQGNSA. The CDR3 here is CASNHAMGTSPTDTQYF. CDR3 sequence (DNA): TGTGCCAGCAATCACGCTATGGGGACTAGCCCCACAGATACGCAGTATTTT.

V and J are TRBV9 and TRBJ2-7; 8 bases map to TRBD2. V lost 6 bases, J lost 0 bases, and 5 bases stayed unmatched. This CDR3 is 14 amino acids long. Germline assignment: CDR1 SGDLS and CDR2 YYNGEE. The CDR3 loop reads CASTSGGDSYEQYF. The DNA for the CDR3 is TGTGCCAGCACGAGCGGGGGAGACTCCTACGAGCAGTACTTC.

V is TRBV19 and J is TRBJ1-2; TRBD1 agrees at 7 bases. This CDR3 contains 13 residues. Germline V gene data show CDR1 as LNHDA and CDR2 as SQIVND (reference sequence). V lost 7 bases, J lost 2 bases, and 4 bases stayed unmatched. CDR3 sequence: CASTPTGNYGYTF. The CDR3 DNA follows: TGTGCCAGTACCCCGACAGGGAACTATGGCTACACCTTC.

The chain recombines TRBV5-4 with TRBJ2-1; 10 bases agree with TRBD2. J was trimmed by 0 bases and V by 3 bases; bases with no gene match: 6. This CDR3 has 17 residues. In germline, CDR1 is SGHNT, CDR2 YYREEE (reference sequence). The DNA for the CDR3 is TGTGCCAGCAGCTCTTGGCTAGCGGGAGCCTCCTACAATGAGCAGTTCTTC. This gives the protein CASSSWLAGASYNEQFF.

The rearrangement joins TRBV6-1 to TRBJ1-4; 8 bases match TRBD1. This CDR3 region has 13 residues. Losses at the gene ends were 5 bases for V and 7 bases for J; bases not matched to a gene: 3. The germline gives CDR1 MNHNS, CDR2 SASEGT. The CDR3 region is CASSSGQVEKLFF. CDR3 DNA: TGTGCCAGCAGTTCGGGACAGGTTGAAAAACTGTTTTTT.

Comment on this clone: The identical CDR3 is also encoded by other nucleotide sequences in the sample. The chain carries TRBV11-3 and TRBJ1-1; no definite D call. Trimming shortened V by 2 bases and J by 1 base, and 5 bases separated the two germline ends. Germline CDR1 SGHNT, CDR2 YENEEA. This CDR3 has 13 amino acids. The CDR3 nucleotides are TGTGCCAGCAGCTTACGGGGGAACACTGAAGCTTTCTTT. It is translated as CASSLRGNTEAFF.

CDR3 residues: CASSLISGRPQETQYF. CDR3 DNA sequence: TGTGCCAGCAGCTTAATTAGCGGGAGGCCCCAAGAGACCCAGTACTTC. This chain connects TRBV7-9 to TRBJ2-5; 10 bases agree with TRBD2. This CDR3 spans 16 amino acids. CDR1 SEHNR and CDR2 FQNEAQ come from the germline V gene (reference sequence). The V gene end was trimmed by 2 bases and the J gene end by 1 base; junction bases not matched to a gene: 4. Looking up the rest from reference TRBV7-9 and TRBJ2-5 gives the full variable domain: DTGVSQNPRHKITKRGQNVTFRCDPISEHNRLYWYRQTLGQGPEFLTYFQNEAQLEKSRLLSDRFSAERPKGSFSTLEIQRTEQGDSAMYLCASSLISGRPQETQYFGPGTRLLVL.

CDR3 coding DNA: TGTGCCAGCAGCGTAGGCGGAATCGAGCCCCAGCATTTT. Translated: CASSVGGIEPQHF. The chain uses TRBV9 and TRBJ1-5; no clear D. Deletions cut 0 bases from V and 8 bases from J, with 9 bases between. The CDR3 spans 13 residues. Germline V gives CDR1 SGDLS, CDR2 YYNGEE.

The V gene is TRBV19, the J gene TRBJ2-2, with 8 nucleotides matching TRBD2. CDR1 and CDR2 (germline): LNHDA, SQIVND (reference sequence). The V and J ends lost 3 bases and 4 bases, in that order; junction bases with no gene match: 4. There are 15 residues in the CDR3. DNA for the CDR3: TGTGCCAGTAGTATCGGGGGGGTAGGCACCGGGGAGCTGTTTTTT. Protein sequence: CASSIGGVGTGELFF.

The chain carries TRBV5-6 and TRBJ2-7, with 10 bases identical to TRBD2. The germline V gene encodes CDR1 SGHDT and CDR2 YYEEEE. The CDR3 sequence is 15 residues long. J gave up 1 base and V 4 bases, and 5 bases lay outside the gene matches. The CDR3, as DNA: TGTGCCAGCAGCCGACTAGCGGGTGTTTCCTACGAGCAGTACTTC. Encoded protein: CASSRLAGVSYEQYF.

The V and J genes are TRBV4-3 and TRBJ2-7; 8 bases are a match to TRBD2. Germline values: CDR1 LGHNA, CDR2 YSLEER. Losses at the gene ends were 4 bases for V and 0 bases for J; bases not matched to a gene: 5. The CDR3 spans 15 residues. CDR3 DNA: TGCGCCAGCAGCCCGCAGCGGGGGCTCTCCTACGAGCAGTACTTC. As protein: CASSPQRGLSYEQYF.

The rearrangement uses TRBV5-4 and TRBJ2-1; perhaps TRBD2 as D (6 bases). Trimming removed 4 bases from V and 7 bases from J, with 15 bases in between. The CDR3 covers 14 residues. Germline V lookup: CDR1 SGHNT, CDR2 YYREEE (reference sequence). The chain's CDR3 is CASSIRDFGNEQFF. The CDR3 nucleotides are TGTGCCAGCAGCATCCGGGACTTTGGTAATGAGCAGTTCTTC.

The chain uses TRBV27 and TRBJ2-7; 9 nucleotides match TRBD2. CDR1 is MNHEY and CDR2 is SMNVEV in the germline V gene (reference sequence). Germline trimming cut 5 bases from V and 3 bases from J; bases unmatched to any gene: 5. The CDR3 consists of 14 residues. CDR3 coding DNA: TGTGCCAGCAGTCTAGCGGGATCAAACTACGAGCAGTACTTC. As protein: CASSLAGSNYEQYF.

The J gene is TRBJ2-5, the V gene TRBV5-1; TRBD2 is a possible D gene (6 bases). Germline values: CDR1 SGHRS, CDR2 YFSETQ. The CDR3 loop spans 17 amino acids. V was shortened by 0 bases and J by 4 bases, with 19 bases between the two germline ends. The CDR3 loop reads CASSLAPSQSGGETQYF. CDR3 nucleotides: TGCGCCAGCAGCTTGGCCCCTTCACAATCCGGGGGAGAGACCCAGTACTTC.

The gene calls are TRBV4-3 and TRBJ1-2, with 7 bases that match TRBD1. Germline assignment: CDR1 LGHNA and CDR2 YSLEER. The CDR3 length is 14 residues. Trimming removed 1 base from V and 4 bases from J; junction bases left unmatched: 3. This chain's CDR3 is CASSQGQGGYGYTF. The DNA of the CDR3 is TGCGCCAGCAGCCAAGGACAGGGAGGCTATGGCTACACCTTC.